This TCR beta chain originates from a study of identifying expanded T cells in peripheral blood. Findings and limits, study-wide: Over around two and four weeks, about 15 and 19 clones changed, versus approximately 1.2 between replicates.

The length of the CDR3 is 14 residues. Germline V CDR1 and CDR2: SGHAT, FQNNGV. Trimming left V 2 bases short and J 9 bases short, with 14 bases between. Using immunoSEQ multiplex PCR, the repertoire was profiled, and TCRdb retains in-frame clones only, with some absent. This table has under 150,000 clones, approximately 86% appearing once. Points on this clone: Its antigen is not identified.

During the collection period, no donor immune events like infections were recorded. Source material: blood. This sequence was found in a person aged 18 to 75 in good health. The gene calls are TRBV11-2 and TRBJ2-1, with a tentative D call TRBD1 (5 bases). The CDR3 DNA reads as TGTGCCAGCAGCTTAATCCGGTCAGGGCGTGAGCAGTTCTTC. Translation: CASSLIRSGREQFF.